This T cell receptor (beta chain) was documented in a study of technical replicates of blood from several donors (dated 2017 in TCRdb). V loses 4 bases, J loses 0 bases, and the germline ends lie 6 bases apart. The CDR3 contains 12 residues, cysteine and phenylalanine counted. The read is trimmed to its CDR3 DNA, 36 bases read in frame from base 1. The germline V gene gives CDR1 as SQVTM and CDR2 as ANQGSEA. On this clone: The target of this receptor is not known. No per-base quality is available; no much larger clone lies one base away.

Libraries were constructed by the immunoSEQ multiplex PCR assay. The immuneACCESS repertoire file appears here via TCRdb, limited to in-frame rearrangements. These files lack a portion of the clones; in checked studies, under half of the deficit traces to unresolved V genes, and the cause of the others is not known. The sample has 65,000 to 85,000 clones on record, 85% to 95% of them singletons. The ten top clones hold approximately 0.35% of the sample. Specimen: T cells isolated from PBMCs. The chain couples TRBV29-1 to TRBJ2-5; a tentative D match to TRBD2 spans 6 bases. This clonotype originated in a human donor in good health. The nucleotide sequence is given as TGCAGCGTTGGCGGGGACCAAGAGACCCAGTACTTC. Translated, this gives CSVGGDQETQYF.